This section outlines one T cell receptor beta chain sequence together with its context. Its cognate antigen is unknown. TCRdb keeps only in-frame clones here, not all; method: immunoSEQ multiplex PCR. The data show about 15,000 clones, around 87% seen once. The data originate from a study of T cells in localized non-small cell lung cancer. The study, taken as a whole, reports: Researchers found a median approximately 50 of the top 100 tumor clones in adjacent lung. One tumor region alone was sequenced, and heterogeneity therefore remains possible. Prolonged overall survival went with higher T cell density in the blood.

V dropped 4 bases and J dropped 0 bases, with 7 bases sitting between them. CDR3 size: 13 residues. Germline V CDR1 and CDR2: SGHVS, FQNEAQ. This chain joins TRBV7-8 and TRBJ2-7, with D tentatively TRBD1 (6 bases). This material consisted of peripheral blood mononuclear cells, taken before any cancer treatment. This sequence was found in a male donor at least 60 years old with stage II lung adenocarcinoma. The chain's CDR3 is CASSSGASYEQYF. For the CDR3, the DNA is TGTGCCAGCAGCTCAGGGGCCTCCTACGAGCAGTACTTC.